This paragraph covers one TCR beta chain sequence. This sample stems from a study of blood T cells in healthy people across ages. With a J-beta primer mix and a sample-barcoded 5' primer, a second PCR ran about 6 to 11 cycles. One entry per CDR3 protein, called by TCRdb with MiXCR from the 5' RACE reads. The table has about 720,000 distinct CDR3 sequences, approximately 25% seen once; the top ten hold approximately 4%. Trimming stripped 1 base from V and 0 bases from J, with 11 bases between. This CDR3 is 16 amino acids long. CDR1 and CDR2 (germline): LGHNA, YNFKEQ. These same records also appear under a second study, on T cells of mothers and their children. That investigation notes: Every mother produced more than 9.5 million TCR beta CDR3 reads, whereas every child provided 3 million to 3.5 million.

The chain joins TRBV4-2 to TRBJ2-3; D is ambiguous. The sequence was collected from a boy younger than 18 in good health. Specimen: blood. This chain's CDR3 is CASSQGPALSTDTQYF. In DNA, the CDR3 is TGTGCCAGCAGCCAAGGACCAGCACTTAGCACAGATACGCAGTATTTT.